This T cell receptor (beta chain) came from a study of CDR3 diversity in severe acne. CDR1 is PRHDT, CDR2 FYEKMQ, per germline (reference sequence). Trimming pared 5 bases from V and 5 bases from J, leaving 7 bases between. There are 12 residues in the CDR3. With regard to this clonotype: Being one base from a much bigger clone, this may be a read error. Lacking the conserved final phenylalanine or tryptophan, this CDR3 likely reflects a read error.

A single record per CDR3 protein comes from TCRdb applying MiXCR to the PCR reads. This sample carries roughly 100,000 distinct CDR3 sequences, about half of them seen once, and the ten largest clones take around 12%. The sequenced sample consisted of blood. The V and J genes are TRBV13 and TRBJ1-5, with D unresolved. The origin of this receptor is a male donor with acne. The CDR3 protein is CASSEYDQPQHL. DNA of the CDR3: TGTGCCAGCAGCGAGTATGATCAGCCCCAGCATCTT.